Shown below are 25 T cell receptor beta chains from a single sample sequenced in a study of blood T cell repertoires in COVID-19. Using immunoSEQ multiplex PCR, the repertoire was profiled, and TCRdb retains in-frame clones only, with some absent. The data contain some 200,000 clones, about nine tenths of them singletons. Sample: peripheral blood. The receptors come from a man older than 75 with acute or convalescent COVID-19.

The chain carries TRBV9 and TRBJ2-3; TRBD2 might be the D (5 bases). V was cut by 8 bases and J by 0 bases, with 10 bases left in between. Germline CDR1 reads SGDLS; CDR2 reads YYNGEE. The CDR3 consists of 13 residues. CDR3 nucleotide sequence: TGTGCCAGTAATAGGGAGAGCACAGATACGCAGTATTTT. Translated: CASNRESTDTQYF.

This chain joins TRBV7-3 and TRBJ2-1, with D unclear. Trimming removed 1 base from V and 6 bases from J, with 13 bases in between. Germline CDR1 is SGHTA and CDR2 is FQGTGA. The CDR3 sequence is 15 residues long. CDR3 in amino acids: CASSLNGLGSNEQFF. The CDR3 DNA sequence: TGTGCCAGCAGCTTAAACGGTCTAGGTAGCAATGAGCAGTTCTTC.

This chain links TRBV7-6 with TRBJ1-5; maybe TRBD1 (5 bases). V was clipped by 1 base and J by 3 bases, with 10 bases between them. CDR1 is SGHVS, CDR2 FNYEAQ, per germline. CDR3 length: 15 residues. As DNA, the CDR3 is TGTGCCAGCAGCTTAGGGACACTCTACAATCAGCCCCAGCATTTT. Its protein is CASSLGTLYNQPQHF.

This rearrangement joins TRBV30 to TRBJ1-2; a possible D gene is TRBD1 (5 bases). CDR3 length equals 13 residues. Germline V gene sequence: CDR1 GTSNPN, CDR2 SVGIG (reference sequence). Trimming left V 3 bases short and J 4 bases short, with 12 bases between. The CDR3 nucleotides read TGTGCCTGGAGCGCAGGGCGAGGCTATGGCTACACCTTC. Translation: CAWSAGRGYGYTF.

This chain links TRBV3-1 (or the pseudogene TRBV3-2) with TRBJ2-3; 10 bases agree with TRBD1. The CDR3 sequence is 16 residues long. Germline-derived CDR1 and CDR2 are LGHDT and YNNKEL (reference sequence). The ends lost 1 base at V and 5 bases at J; junction bases unmatched: 6. CDR3 amino acids: CASSQARTGGLDTQYF. DNA of the CDR3: TGTGCCAGCAGCCAAGCTCGGACAGGGGGGCTAGATACGCAGTATTTT.

The chain combines TRBV5-1 with TRBJ1-1; 7 nucleotides align to TRBD1. The V gene's germline CDR1 is SGHRS and CDR2 YFSETQ. V gave up 3 bases and J gave up 1 base; unmatched junction bases: 3. CDR3 length equals 14 residues. CDR3 sequence: CASSWGQQNTEAFF. For the CDR3, the DNA is TGCGCCAGCAGCTGGGGACAGCAGAACACTGAAGCTTTCTTT.

This chain uses TRBV15 with TRBJ1-3, with D unclear. CDR1 is LNHNV and CDR2 is YYDKDF in the germline V gene (reference sequence). The CDR3 loop spans 13 amino acids. V lost 6 bases, J lost 0 bases, and 6 bases lay in between. Written as DNA, the CDR3 is TGTGCCACCAGAACAGTCTCTGGAAACACCATATATTTT. Protein sequence: CATRTVSGNTIYF.

The rearrangement joins TRBV18 to TRBJ1-2, with D hard to call. CDR1 is KGHSH, CDR2 LQKENI, per germline. The CDR3 extends over 13 amino acids. The V end lost 6 bases, the J end lost 3 bases, and 11 bases lay between the germline ends. The DNA for the CDR3 is TGTGCCAGCTCCCCCGGCGGTCACTATGGCTACACCTTC. Its translation: CASSPGGHYGYTF.

J is TRBJ2-1 and V is TRBV20-1; no firm D call. This CDR3 has 11 amino acids. Germline CDR1 reads DFQATT; CDR2 reads SNEGSKA (reference sequence). The V end was cut by 2 bases, the J end by 5 bases, with 4 bases between. The CDR3 protein is CSARFNNEQFF. CDR3 bases: TGCAGTGCTAGATTCAACAATGAGCAGTTCTTC.

V gene TRBV27 combines with J gene TRBJ2-7; 7 nucleotides align to TRBD1. Germline V CDR1 and CDR2: MNHEY, SMNVEV (reference sequence). V lost 5 bases and J lost 7; bases outside the gene matches: 11. This CDR3 region has 14 residues. The CDR3 region is CASSHGDRDGEQYF. In DNA, the CDR3 is TGTGCCAGCAGTCATGGGGACAGAGACGGAGAGCAGTACTTC.

The chain employs TRBV11-2 and TRBJ2-7, with 11 nucleotides matching TRBD1. The CDR3 loop spans 18 amino acids. The trim removed 2 bases at V and 9 bases at J, leaving 18 bases unmatched. Germline V gene data show CDR1 as SGHAT and CDR2 as FQNNGV. CDR3 DNA sequence: TGTGCCAGCAGCTTAACGGTGCCCTGGACAGGGGGCAATTTAGGGCAGTACTTC. Translating gives CASSLTVPWTGGNLGQYF.

The genes are TRBV9 and TRBJ2-2; D unresolved. The CDR3 sequence is 13 residues long. Germline V lookup: CDR1 SGDLS, CDR2 YYNGEE. Deletions cut 4 bases from V and 6 bases from J, with 10 bases between. The CDR3 bases are TGTGCCAGCAGCCCGCCCAGGTCCGGGGAGCTGTTTTTT. Its protein product is CASSPPRSGELFF.

The rearrangement uses TRBV5-1 and TRBJ1-5; no reliable D call. The CDR3 has 15 amino acids. The V gene lost 4 bases and the J gene lost 1 base, with 12 bases spanning the gap. Per germline, CDR1 SGHRS and CDR2 YFSETQ. CDR3: CASSPSTGSNQPQHF. The CDR3 DNA is TGCGCCAGCAGCCCCTCGACGGGGAGCAATCAGCCCCAGCATTTT.

A few counts support this clone. This sequence joins TRBV19 and TRBJ2-1; TRBD2 might be the D (6 bases). This CDR3 contains 14 residues. From germline, CDR1 is LNHDA and CDR2 SQIVND (reference sequence). V was trimmed by 6 bases and J by 7 bases, leaving 16 bases between them. The CDR3 DNA sequence: TGTGCCAGTAGGACGCGGGGCAGGAGGAATGAGCAGTTCTTC. Amino acids: CASRTRGRRNEQFF.

This clone was observed a handful of times. The J gene is TRBJ2-1, the V gene TRBV7-2, with 9 bases identical to TRBD2. This CDR3 comprises 16 residues. J was trimmed by 5 bases and V by 2 bases; bases with no gene match: 7. Germline V gene data show CDR1 as SGHTA and CDR2 as FQGNSA. CDR3 sequence reads: CASSLQAGGPNNEQFF. CDR3 nucleotides: TGTGCCAGCAGCTTACAGGCGGGAGGGCCCAACAATGAGCAGTTCTTC.

The chain has TRBV3-1 (or the pseudogene TRBV3-2) and TRBJ2-7; TRBD2 aligns across 15 bases. Germline trimming cut 5 bases from V and 5 bases from J; bases unmatched to any gene: 10. Germline CDR1 LGHDT, CDR2 YNNKEL (reference sequence). There are 17 residues in the CDR3. The CDR3 region has the DNA TGTGCCAGCAGCTGGACTAGCGGGAGGGCCGGTGGCCACGAGCAGTACTTC. Protein product: CASSWTSGRAGGHEQYF.

This rearrangement joins TRBV5-1 to TRBJ2-7; 7 nucleotides line up with TRBD1. With V trimmed by 3 bases and J by 0 bases, 3 bases remained unmatched. This CDR3 contains 14 residues. Germline values: CDR1 SGHRS, CDR2 YFSETQ. CDR3 DNA sequence: TGCGCCAGCAGCTCGAGACAGGGCTCCTACGAGCAGTACTTC. This gives the protein CASSSRQGSYEQYF.

The gene calls are TRBV19 and TRBJ1-5; D is undetermined. The CDR3 extends over 12 amino acids. Germline-derived CDR1 and CDR2 are LNHDA and SQIVND (reference sequence). Deletions cut 6 bases from V and 3 bases from J, with 6 bases between. CDR3 sequence: CASRRYNQPQHF. CDR3 DNA: TGTGCCAGTAGACGGTACAATCAGCCCCAGCATTTT.

This clone appeared once. The rearrangement joins TRBV24-1 to TRBJ2-1; 11 bases are shared with TRBD2. V was pared by 4 bases and J by 0 bases, with 7 bases of the junction left unmatched. This CDR3 has 18 amino acids. Germline V gene lookup returns CDR1 KGHDR and CDR2 SFDVKD. Here the CDR3 reads CATSDSGLAATSYNEQFF. CDR3 in DNA: TGTGCCACCAGTGACTCGGGACTAGCGGCGACCTCCTACAATGAGCAGTTCTTC.

The chain recombines TRBV2 with TRBJ2-3, with 9 bases identical to TRBD1. The germline V gene encodes CDR1 SNHLY and CDR2 FYNNEI. This CDR3 has 12 residues. With 6 bases clipped from V and 8 bases from J, the junction kept 3 bases outside the gene matches. DNA for the CDR3: TGTGCCAGCAGCAGACAGGGGGTTACGCAGTATTTT. It translates to CASSRQGVTQYF.

The rearrangement joins TRBV5-1 to TRBJ2-2, with 7 bases aligning to TRBD2. Germline V gene data show CDR1 as SGHRS and CDR2 as YFSETQ. J lost 5 bases, V lost 7 bases, and 14 bases had no gene match. The CDR3 loop spans 16 amino acids. CDR3 in DNA: TGCGCCAGCTCAAAACAGGCGGGAGTGGGGACCGGGGAGCTGTTTTTT. Translating it yields CASSKQAGVGTGELFF. Based on the CDR3 plus reference TRBV5-1 and TRBJ2-2, the full variable domain is KAGVTQTPRYLIKTRGQQVTLSCSPISGHRSVSWYQQTPGQGLQFLFEYFSETQRNKGNFPGRFSGRQFSNSRSEMNVSTLELGDSALYLCASSKQAGVGTGELFFGEGSRLTVL.

This sequence joins TRBV5-1 and TRBJ2-5; 8 bases agree with TRBD1. V shed 4 bases and J 1 base; nucleotides not matched to a gene: 3. The length of the CDR3 is 14 residues. The germline CDR1 and CDR2 sequences are SGHRS and YFSETQ. The CDR3 loop reads CASSPQGVQETQYF. The CDR3 nucleotides read TGCGCCAGCAGCCCACAGGGGGTCCAAGAGACCCAGTACTTC.

The rearrangement uses TRBV10-3 and TRBJ1-2; D may be TRBD1 (5 bases). Between the trimmed V and J ends, which lost 6 bases and 8 bases, there was a span of 16 bases. The CDR3 is made up of 13 amino acids. The germline V gene encodes CDR1 ENHRY and CDR2 SYGVKD. The CDR3 nucleotides read TGTGCCATCAGCCGGGACGGACTATGGGGCTACACCTTC. Protein: CAISRDGLWGYTF.

The chain links TRBV5-1 to TRBJ2-7; D is possibly TRBD1 (6 bases). Per germline, CDR1 SGHRS and CDR2 YFSETQ. The V and J ends lost 3 bases and 0 bases respectively, with 19 bases between them. This CDR3 spans 17 amino acids. CDR3 nucleotide sequence: TGCGCCAGCAGCTCCGAAGGGGGTACCACAACCTCCTACGAGCAGTACTTC. This translates into CASSSEGGTTTSYEQYF.

The chain is built from TRBV6-5 and TRBJ2-1, with 11 bases identical to TRBD2. V was pared by 6 bases and J by 12 bases, with 13 bases of the junction left unmatched. CDR1 and CDR2 (germline): MNHEY, SVGAGI. The CDR3 is 15 residues long. The CDR3 protein is CASSQGVAGGPWQFF. CDR3 bases: TGTGCCAGCAGCCAAGGGGTAGCGGGAGGGCCGTGGCAGTTCTTC.